This T cell receptor (beta chain) derives from a study of radiation and T cells in renal cell carcinoma. Repertoires were generated with immunoSEQ multiplex PCR, while TCRdb's copy carries only in-frame clones and drops some. This repertoire shows 50,000 to 75,000 clones, over 70% found once; its top ten account for about 7.1%. The CDR3 consists of 13 residues. CDR1 and CDR2 (germline): SGHRS, YFSETQ. The V end was cut by 0 bases, the J end by 10 bases, with 11 bases between. The time point is: baseline pretreatment blood. Treatment noted: 15 Gy SBRT to primary tumor, nephrectomy 4 weeks later. Serial blood draws occurred at baseline and 2 and 4 weeks post-SBRT.

The receptor was isolated from a man in his 60s with renal cell carcinoma. This chain connects TRBV5-1 to TRBJ2-1; D is unresolved. The source material was blood, sampled from a patient whose treatment included radiotherapy and nephrectomy. The CDR3 DNA reads as TGCGCCAGCAGCTTGGCCCCCTCTAAGGAGCAGTTCTTC. Translating gives CASSLAPSKEQFF.